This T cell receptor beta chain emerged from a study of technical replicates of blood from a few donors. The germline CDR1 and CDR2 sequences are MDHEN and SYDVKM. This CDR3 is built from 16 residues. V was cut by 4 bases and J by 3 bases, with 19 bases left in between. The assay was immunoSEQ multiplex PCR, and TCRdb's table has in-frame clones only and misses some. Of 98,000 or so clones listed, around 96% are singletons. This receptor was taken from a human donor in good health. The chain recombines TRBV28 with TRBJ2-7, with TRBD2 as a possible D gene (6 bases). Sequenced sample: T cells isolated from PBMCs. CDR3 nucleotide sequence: TGTGCCAGCAGTTCCCAGGGACTCGATGCCGGCTACGAGCAGTACTTC. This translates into CASSSQGLDAGYEQYF.